This TCR beta chain was identified in a study of T cell responses to AZD1222 COVID-19 vaccine. Study results and caveats: Clonal diversity was possibly underestimated, and the donors were mostly white British, with more females.

V trimming: 5 bases; J trimming: 6 bases; junction bases outside the gene matches: 9. The CDR3 sequence is 15 residues long. The germline V gene has CDR1 MDHEN and CDR2 SYDVKM. As to this clone: What it recognizes is unknown.

Clones were read by immunoSEQ multiplex PCR, and TCRdb kept only the in-frame ones, dropping some. This sample yields roughly 180,000 clones, of which about 90% are seen a single time; about 2.5% belongs to the top ten. The receptor was isolated from an adult in good health. The rearrangement joins TRBV28 to TRBJ1-2; 10 nucleotides align to TRBD1. The input for sequencing was peripheral blood, taken on day 0 of MenACWY control vaccination. CDR3 DNA sequence: TGTGCCAGCAGTCCACGCCCGACAGGGGGCGATGGCTACACCTTC. It is translated as CASSPRPTGGDGYTF.